This entry is about one T cell receptor (beta chain). Its antigen is undetermined. The V gene end was trimmed by 8 bases and the J gene end by 5 bases; junction bases not matched to a gene: 8. The CDR3 is 14 residues long. This sample is part of a study of blood T cells in healthy people across ages. Study outcomes and limitations: Significant beta diversity loss was already apparent by age around 40, declining roughly linearly.

The use of a sample-barcoded 5' primer and a J-beta primer mix characterized a second PCR of about 6 to 11 cycles. Every sample gave at least 2.5 million paired-end reads containing CDR3. TCRdb independently ran MiXCR on the 5' RACE reads; one entry per CDR3 protein. Of about 1.4 million distinct CDR3 sequences detected, 45% to 70% appear once; the ten largest clones hold more than 6%. Samples each had at least 5.5 micrograms of total RNA extracted. The clonotype comes from a man between 18 and 35 years old in good health. Material for sequencing was blood. The genes are TRBV12-3 or TRBV12-4 and TRBJ2-1, with 8 positions matching TRBD1. CDR3 nucleotide sequence: TGTGCCAGCGGGACACCGGGACAGGACAATGAGCAGTTCTTC. Translation: CASGTPGQDNEQFF.